The clone carrying this TCR beta chain turned up a few times. PCR employed 60 Vbeta and 13 Jbeta primers. Authors' data handling: Later analysis identified 65 million to 80 million unique TCR beta chains, around 10 million shared. The table came from immunoSEQ multiplex PCR; TCRdb's copy has only in-frame clones and leaves some out. The DNA was the basis for D and trimming; V, J and clone size are from that table. The sample includes hundreds of thousands of clones, approximately 70% of them seen just once. The sample belongs to a study of cytomegalovirus exposure and HLA in healthy donors. Germline values: CDR1 MNHEY, CDR2 SMNVEV (reference sequence). CDR3 size: 15 residues. V lost 3 bases and J 1 base, leaving 9 bases between the germline ends.

The chain has TRBV27 and TRBJ2-2; possibly TRBD1 for D (6 bases). The TCR sequence derives from a middle-aged man in good health and CMV-seropositive. Sequencing was carried out using PBMCs. The CDR3 DNA sequence: TGTGCCAGCAGTTTCTCGACAGGGAACACCGGGGAGCTGTTTTTT. It encodes CASSFSTGNTGELFF.